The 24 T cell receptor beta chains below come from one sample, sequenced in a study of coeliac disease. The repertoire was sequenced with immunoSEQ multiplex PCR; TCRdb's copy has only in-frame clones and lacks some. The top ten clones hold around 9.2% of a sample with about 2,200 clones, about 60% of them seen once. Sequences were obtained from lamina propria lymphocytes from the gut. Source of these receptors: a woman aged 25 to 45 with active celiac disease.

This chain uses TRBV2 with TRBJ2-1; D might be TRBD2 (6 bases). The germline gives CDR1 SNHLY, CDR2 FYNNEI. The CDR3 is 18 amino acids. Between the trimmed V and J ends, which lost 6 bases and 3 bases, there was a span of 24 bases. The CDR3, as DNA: TGTGCCAGCAGGAGTGGTCTAGCGAGCCCCCGAGGCTACAATGAGCAGTTCTTC. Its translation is CASRSGLASPRGYNEQFF. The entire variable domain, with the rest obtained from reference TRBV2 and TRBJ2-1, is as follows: EPEVTQTPSHQVTQMGQEVILRCVPISNHLYFYWYRQILGQKVEFLVSFYNNEISEKSEIFDDQFSVERPDGSNFTLKIRSTKLEDSAMYFCASRSGLASPRGYNEQFFGPGTRLTVL.

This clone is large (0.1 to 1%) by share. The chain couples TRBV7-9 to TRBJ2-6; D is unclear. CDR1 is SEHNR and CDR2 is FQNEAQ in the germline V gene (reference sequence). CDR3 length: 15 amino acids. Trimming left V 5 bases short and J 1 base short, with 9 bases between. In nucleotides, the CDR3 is TGTGCCAGCAGCGTCGAGAGGTCTGGGGCCAACGTCCTGACTTTC. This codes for CASSVERSGANVLTF.

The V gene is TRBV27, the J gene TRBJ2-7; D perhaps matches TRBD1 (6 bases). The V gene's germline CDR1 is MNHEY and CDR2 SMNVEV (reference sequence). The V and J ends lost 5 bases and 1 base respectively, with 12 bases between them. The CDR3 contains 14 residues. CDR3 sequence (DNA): TGTGCCAGCAGTACAACAGGGTCGTCCTACGAGCAGTACTTC. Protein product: CASSTTGSSYEQYF.

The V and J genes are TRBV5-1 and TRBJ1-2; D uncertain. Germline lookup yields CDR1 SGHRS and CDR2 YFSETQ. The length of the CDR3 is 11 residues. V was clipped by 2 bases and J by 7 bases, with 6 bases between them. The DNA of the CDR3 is TGCGCCAGCAGCTTTGGAGGTGGCTACACCTTC. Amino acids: CASSFGGGYTF. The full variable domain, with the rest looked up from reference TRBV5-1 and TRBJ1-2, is KAGVTQTPRYLIKTRGQQVTLSCSPISGHRSVSWYQQTPGQGLQFLFEYFSETQRNKGNFPGRFSGRQFSNSRSEMNVSTLELGDSALYLCASSFGGGYTFGSGTRLTVV.

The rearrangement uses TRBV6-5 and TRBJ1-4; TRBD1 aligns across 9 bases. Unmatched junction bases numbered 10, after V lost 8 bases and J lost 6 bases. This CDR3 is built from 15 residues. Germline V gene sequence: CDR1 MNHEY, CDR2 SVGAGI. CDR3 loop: CASAATGGVHEKLFF. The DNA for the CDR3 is TGTGCCAGCGCCGCTACAGGGGGCGTACATGAAAAACTGTTTTTT.

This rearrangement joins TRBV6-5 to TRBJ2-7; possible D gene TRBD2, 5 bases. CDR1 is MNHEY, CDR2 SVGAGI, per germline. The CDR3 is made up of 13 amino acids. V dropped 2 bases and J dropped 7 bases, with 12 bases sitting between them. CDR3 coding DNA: TGTGCCAGCAGTTACCGCCCCGGCGGGGAGCAGTACTTC. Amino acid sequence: CASSYRPGGEQYF.

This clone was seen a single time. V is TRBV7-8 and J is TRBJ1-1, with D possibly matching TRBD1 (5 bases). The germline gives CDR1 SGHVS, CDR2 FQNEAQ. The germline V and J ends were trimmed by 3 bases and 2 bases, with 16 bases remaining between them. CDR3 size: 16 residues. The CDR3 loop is CASSFSRDQYNTEAFF. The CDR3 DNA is TGTGCCAGCAGCTTTTCCAGGGATCAATACAACACTGAAGCTTTCTTT.

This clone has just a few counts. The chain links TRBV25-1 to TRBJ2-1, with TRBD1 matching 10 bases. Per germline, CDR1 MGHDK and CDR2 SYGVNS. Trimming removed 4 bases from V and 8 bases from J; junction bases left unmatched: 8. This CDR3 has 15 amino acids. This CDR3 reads CASSVAGQGMDEQFF. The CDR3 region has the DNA TGTGCCAGCAGTGTGGCGGGACAGGGGATGGATGAGCAGTTCTTC. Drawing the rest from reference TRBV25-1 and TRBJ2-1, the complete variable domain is EADIYQTPRYLVIGTGKKITLECSQTMGHDKMYWYQQDPGMELHLIHYSYGVNSTEKGDLSSESTVSRIRTEHFPLTLESARPSHTSQYLCASSVAGQGMDEQFFGPGTRLTVL.

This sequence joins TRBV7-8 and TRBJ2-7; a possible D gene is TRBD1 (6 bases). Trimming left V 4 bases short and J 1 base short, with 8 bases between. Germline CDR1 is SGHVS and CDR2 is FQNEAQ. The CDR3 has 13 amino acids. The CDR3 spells CASSSQGSYEQYF. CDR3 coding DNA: TGTGCCAGCAGCTCACAGGGTTCCTACGAGCAGTACTTC. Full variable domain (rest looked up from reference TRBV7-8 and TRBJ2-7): GAGVSQSPRYKVAKRGQDVALRCDPISGHVSLFWYQQALGQGPEFLTYFQNEAQLDKSGLPSDRFFAERPEGSVSTLKIQRTQQEDSAVYLCASSSQGSYEQYFGPGTRLTVT.

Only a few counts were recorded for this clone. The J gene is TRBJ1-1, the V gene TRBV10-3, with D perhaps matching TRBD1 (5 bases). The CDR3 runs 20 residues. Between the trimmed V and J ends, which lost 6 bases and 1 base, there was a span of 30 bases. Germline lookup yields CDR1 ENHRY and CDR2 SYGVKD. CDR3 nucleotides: TGTGCCATCAGCGAGCGGATCTGGCCCCGTTACGACAGACCGAACACTGAAGCTTTCTTT. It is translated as CAISERIWPRYDRPNTEAFF.

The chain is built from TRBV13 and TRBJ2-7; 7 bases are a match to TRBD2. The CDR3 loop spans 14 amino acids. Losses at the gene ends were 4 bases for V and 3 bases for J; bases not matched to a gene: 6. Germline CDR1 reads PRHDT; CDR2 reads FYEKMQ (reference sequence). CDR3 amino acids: CASSSRRDYYEQYF. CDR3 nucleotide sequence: TGTGCCAGCAGCTCCCGCCGGGACTACTACGAGCAGTACTTC.

CDR3 bases: TGTGCCAGCAGCGTTTCACAGATGGGTACCGGGGAGCTGTTTTTT. This gives the protein CASSVSQMGTGELFF. The chain joins TRBV9 to TRBJ2-2; no clear D. Germline CDR1 SGDLS, CDR2 YYNGEE. The CDR3 runs 15 residues. V lost 2 bases to trimming and J lost 5 bases, with 13 bases between them.

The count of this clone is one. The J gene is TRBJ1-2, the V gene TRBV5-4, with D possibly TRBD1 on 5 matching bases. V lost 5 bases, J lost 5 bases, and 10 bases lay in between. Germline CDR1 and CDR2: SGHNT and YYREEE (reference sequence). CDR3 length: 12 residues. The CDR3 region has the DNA TGTGCCAGCAGTCAAGACAGATATGGCTACACCTTC. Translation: CASSQDRYGYTF.

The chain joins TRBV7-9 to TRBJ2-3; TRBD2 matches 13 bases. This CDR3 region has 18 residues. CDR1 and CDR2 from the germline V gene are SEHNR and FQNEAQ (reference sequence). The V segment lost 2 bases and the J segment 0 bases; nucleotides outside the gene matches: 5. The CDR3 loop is CASSLKTSGGYSTDTQYF. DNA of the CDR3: TGTGCCAGCAGCTTAAAGACTAGCGGGGGGTATAGCACAGATACGCAGTATTTT.

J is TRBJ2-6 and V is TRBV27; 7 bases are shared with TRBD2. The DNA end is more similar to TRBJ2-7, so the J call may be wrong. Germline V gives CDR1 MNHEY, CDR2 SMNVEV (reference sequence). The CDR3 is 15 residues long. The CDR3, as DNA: TGTGCCAGCAGTTTTGCGGGGGAAATCTCCTACGAGCAGTACTTC. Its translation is CASSFAGEISYEQYF.

As DNA, the CDR3 is TGCGCCCTTATTACGCCCCCGGGACACCGGTCACCCAGTGGCTACGAGCAGTACTTC. Translation: CALITPPGHRSPSGYEQYF. This rearrangement joins TRBV10-1 to TRBJ2-7, with a weak D call TRBD1 (6 bases). The CDR3 is 19 amino acids. Germline assignment: CDR1 WNHNN and CDR2 SYGVQD (reference sequence). V was cut by 11 bases and J by 3 bases, with 35 bases left in between.

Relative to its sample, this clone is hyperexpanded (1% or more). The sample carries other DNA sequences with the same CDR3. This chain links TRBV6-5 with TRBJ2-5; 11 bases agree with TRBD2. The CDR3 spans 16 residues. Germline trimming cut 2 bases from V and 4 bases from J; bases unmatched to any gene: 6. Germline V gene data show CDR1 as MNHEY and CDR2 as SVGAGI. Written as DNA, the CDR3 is TGTGCCAGCAGTTACACTCGACTAGCGGGGCTAGAGACCCAGTACTTC. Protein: CASSYTRLAGLETQYF.

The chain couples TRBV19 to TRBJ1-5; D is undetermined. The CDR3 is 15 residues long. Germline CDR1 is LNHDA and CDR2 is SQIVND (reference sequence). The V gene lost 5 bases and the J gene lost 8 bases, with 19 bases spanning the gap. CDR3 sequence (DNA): TGTGCCAGTAGTCTGCGTAAGGGCTTCGGGGAGCCCCAGCATTTT. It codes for CASSLRKGFGEPQHF.

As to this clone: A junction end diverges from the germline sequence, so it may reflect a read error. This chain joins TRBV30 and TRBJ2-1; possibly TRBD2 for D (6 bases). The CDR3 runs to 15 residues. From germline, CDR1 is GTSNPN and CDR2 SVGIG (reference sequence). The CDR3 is CAWSVRGTANNEQFF. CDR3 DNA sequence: TGCGCCTGGAGTGTACGAGGGACTGCGAATAATGAGCAGTTCTTC.

As DNA, the CDR3 is TGTGCCAGCAGCGAAGGGGGCTTTCTGGCTTTCTTT. Amino acids: CASSEGGFLAFF. This chain links TRBV6-5 with TRBJ1-1; 7 bases align to TRBD1. The length of the CDR3 is 12 residues. CDR1 is MNHEY, CDR2 SVGAGI, per germline. The trim removed 6 bases at V and 11 bases at J, leaving 9 bases unmatched.

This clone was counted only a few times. CDR3 sequence: CASSQDRVSWEQFF. The CDR3 DNA reads as TGCGCCAGCAGCCAAGATCGGGTGAGTTGGGAGCAGTTCTTC. The chain employs TRBV4-1 and TRBJ2-1; D is unclear. The CDR3 is 14 amino acids. The V gene's germline CDR1 is MGHRA and CDR2 YSYEKL. Trimming stripped 0 bases from V and 10 bases from J, with 13 bases between.

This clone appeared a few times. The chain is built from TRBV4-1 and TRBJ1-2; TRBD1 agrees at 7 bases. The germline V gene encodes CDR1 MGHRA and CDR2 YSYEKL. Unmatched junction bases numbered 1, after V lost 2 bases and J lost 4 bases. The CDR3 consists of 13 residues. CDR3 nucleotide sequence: TGCGCCAGCAGCCAACAGGGGGGCTATGGCTACACCTTC. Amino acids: CASSQQGGYGYTF.

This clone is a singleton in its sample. In DNA form, the CDR3 reads TGCGCCAGCAGCTTCGTGCCTAGCGGGCCATACAATGAGCAGTTCTTC. Protein sequence: CASSFVPSGPYNEQFF. The rearrangement uses TRBV5-1 and TRBJ2-1; 8 bases line up with TRBD2. This CDR3 has 16 amino acids. V dropped 2 bases and J dropped 4; count of bases not matched to a gene: 8. Germline V gives CDR1 SGHRS, CDR2 YFSETQ.

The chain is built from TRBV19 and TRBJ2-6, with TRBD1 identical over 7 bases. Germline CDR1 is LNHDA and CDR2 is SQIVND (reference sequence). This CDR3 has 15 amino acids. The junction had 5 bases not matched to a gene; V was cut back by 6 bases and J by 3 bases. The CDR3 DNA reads TGTGCCAGTAGCCTTACAGGGGTTGGGGCCAACGTCCTGACTTTC. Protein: CASSLTGVGANVLTF.